These 27 T cell receptor beta chains share one sample of origin, sequenced in a study of T cell responses to AZD1222 COVID-19 vaccine. Profiling relied on immunoSEQ multiplex PCR, and the TCRdb table lists in-frame clones only, not all of them. The table lists about 120,000 clones, roughly 92% of them singletons, with 1.5% to 2% in the top ten. The source was peripheral blood, collected 28 days after the second AZD1222 dose. The receptors come from an adult who received the AZD1222 COVID-19 vaccine.

This chain links TRBV20-1 with TRBJ2-7; no clear D gene. Germline lookup yields CDR1 DFQATT and CDR2 SNEGSKA (reference sequence). This CDR3 is built from 11 residues. Trimming left V 5 bases short and J 5 bases short, with 10 bases between. DNA for the CDR3: TGCAGTGCTTCCTGGGGTAACGAGCAGTACTTC. Protein: CSASWGNEQYF.

This rearrangement joins TRBV24-1 to TRBJ2-1, with 7 bases that match TRBD2. Looked up from germline, CDR1 is KGHDR and CDR2 is SFDVKD. V lost 2 bases to trimming and J lost 2 bases; unmatched junction nucleotides: 2. This CDR3 is built from 15 residues. The chain's CDR3 is CATSDWREPYNEQFF. Here the CDR3 DNA reads TGTGCCACCAGTGATTGGCGGGAGCCCTACAATGAGCAGTTCTTC.

The chain employs TRBV6-6 and TRBJ1-3, with no clear D. Germline CDR1 is MNHNY and CDR2 is SVGAGI (reference sequence). V lost 6 bases and J lost 0, with 12 bases in between. CDR3 length: 15 residues. The CDR3 region has the DNA TGTGCCAGCAGGACCAGTGCGAGCTCTGGAAACACCATATATTTT. Translating gives CASRTSASSGNTIYF.

This chain links TRBV10-1 with TRBJ2-7, with D tentatively TRBD1 (8 bases). Trimming removed 2 bases from V and 5 bases from J, with 13 bases in between. The CDR3 runs to 14 residues. Germline V gives CDR1 WNHNN, CDR2 SYGVQD (reference sequence). The CDR3 DNA reads TGCGCCAGCAGTGAGAGGACAGGGAGGGACGAGCAGTACTTC. Amino acids: CASSERTGRDEQYF.

This clone was found once. This rearrangement joins TRBV4-1 to TRBJ2-3; D is possibly TRBD1 or TRBD2 (5 bases each). CDR3 length: 12 residues. Germline CDR1 MGHRA, CDR2 YSYEKL. Trimming removed 4 bases at V and 6 bases at J, with 8 bases between. CDR3 sequence (DNA): TGCGCCAGCAGCCTAGAGGGGGATACGCAGTATTTT. As protein: CASSLEGDTQYF.

In nucleotides, the CDR3 is TGTGCCAGCAGCGTAAGCGCGGGGGACTCCTACGAGCAGTACTTC. Amino acids: CASSVSAGDSYEQYF. The chain is built from TRBV9 and TRBJ2-7; 7 nucleotides align to TRBD2. The CDR3 totals 15 residues. The ends lost 1 base at V and 0 bases at J; junction bases unmatched: 4. Germline CDR1 and CDR2: SGDLS and YYNGEE.

This chain connects TRBV6-8 to TRBJ1-6; 10 bases line up with TRBD1. Germline CDR1 reads MNHGY; CDR2 reads SAAAGT. There are 17 residues in the CDR3. V was pared by 6 bases and J by 6 bases, with 11 bases of the junction left unmatched. CDR3 region: CASRSVGTGASNSPLHF. Here the CDR3 DNA reads TGTGCCAGCAGATCGGTCGGGACAGGGGCCTCTAATTCACCCCTCCACTTT.

The chain joins TRBV29-1 to TRBJ2-5, with D unclear. The V and J ends lost 3 bases and 4 bases respectively, with 9 bases between them. The germline V gene encodes CDR1 SQVTM and CDR2 ANQGSEA. CDR3 length: 12 residues. The CDR3: CSVEEWGETQYF. Written as DNA, the CDR3 is TGCAGCGTTGAGGAATGGGGAGAGACCCAGTACTTC.

In this sample, this clone turned up once. V gene TRBV29-1 combines with J gene TRBJ2-7, with D perhaps TRBD1 (5 bases). Germline CDR1 and CDR2: SQVTM and ANQGSEA. This CDR3 spans 14 amino acids. The V end lost 7 bases, the J end lost 2 bases, and 18 bases lay between the germline ends. For the CDR3, the DNA is TGCAGCGCCAAAAGGCAGGGTCCCCCCTACGAGCAGTACTTC. It is translated as CSAKRQGPPYEQYF.

The V gene is TRBV9, the J gene TRBJ2-2; perhaps TRBD2 as D (5 bases). Trimming cost V 3 bases and J 4 bases, with 19 bases left between them. Germline loops: CDR1 SGDLS, CDR2 YYNGEE. The CDR3 has 17 residues. CDR3 residues: CASSDNPAEGITGELFF. CDR3 nucleotides: TGTGCCAGCAGCGATAACCCGGCAGAGGGAATCACCGGGGAGCTGTTTTTT.

The chain has TRBV7-9 and TRBJ2-5; D call uncertain. V lost 1 base and J lost 2, with 8 bases in between. CDR3 length: 14 residues. CDR1 is SEHNR, CDR2 FQNEAQ, per germline (reference sequence). The CDR3 reads CASSLVTIQETQYF. In DNA, the CDR3 is TGTGCCAGCAGCTTAGTCACTATTCAAGAGACCCAGTACTTC.

The chain carries TRBV27 and TRBJ1-3, with unresolved D. Germline CDR1 MNHEY, CDR2 SMNVEV (reference sequence). This CDR3 contains 15 residues. V was shortened by 5 bases and J by 0 bases, with 11 bases between the two germline ends. CDR3 coding DNA: TGTGCCAGCAGTCACAATACAGACTCTGGAAACACCATATATTTT. Protein product: CASSHNTDSGNTIYF.

J is TRBJ2-3 and V is TRBV3-1 (or the pseudogene TRBV3-2); D is unresolved. The CDR3 has 16 amino acids. Germline V gene sequence: CDR1 LGHDT, CDR2 YNNKEL (reference sequence). The V end lost 1 base, the J end lost 0 bases, and 11 bases lay between the germline ends. The CDR3 sequence is CASSQVGWASTDTQYF. CDR3 DNA: TGTGCCAGCAGCCAAGTGGGGTGGGCCAGCACAGATACGCAGTATTTT.

The V call is TRBV5-6, the J call TRBJ1-1; tentatively, D is TRBD1 (5 bases). The CDR3 extends over 15 amino acids. Germline assignment: CDR1 SGHDT and CDR2 YYEEEE. Trimming took 0 bases from V and 1 from J, leaving 10 bases between them. The CDR3 DNA sequence: TGTGCCAGCAGCTTGGTGGGGGTGGCGAACACTGAAGCTTTCTTT. Its translation is CASSLVGVANTEAFF.

The chain is built from TRBV28 and TRBJ2-7; D may be TRBD1 or TRBD2 (6 bases each). The V end was cut by 5 bases, the J end by 2 bases, with 19 bases between. Germline values: CDR1 MDHEN, CDR2 SYDVKM. The CDR3 is 16 residues long. The CDR3 bases are TGTGCCAGCAGTGCTCCCCTAGGGGGAGGTCCCTACGAGCAGTACTTC. Protein: CASSAPLGGGPYEQYF.

The V and J genes are TRBV11-2 and TRBJ1-2; D might be TRBD1 (5 bases). Germline assignment: CDR1 SGHAT and CDR2 FQNNGV. The CDR3 covers 15 residues. Trimming removed 0 bases at V and 2 bases at J, with 10 bases between. The CDR3: CASSLEADSNYGYTF. CDR3 DNA: TGTGCCAGCAGCTTAGAGGCTGACAGCAACTATGGCTACACCTTC.

Only a few counts were recorded for this clone. V and J are TRBV13 and TRBJ1-2; 7 bases agree with TRBD1. The CDR3 loop spans 14 amino acids. The V gene's germline CDR1 is PRHDT and CDR2 FYEKMQ (reference sequence). Losses at the gene ends were 1 base for V and 4 bases for J; bases not matched to a gene: 3. The CDR3 here is CASSLVQGLYGYTF. CDR3 bases: TGTGCCAGCAGCTTAGTACAGGGGCTCTATGGCTACACCTTC.

This chain connects TRBV30 to TRBJ2-7; D possibly corresponds to TRBD1 (6 bases). In germline, CDR1 is GTSNPN, CDR2 SVGIG (reference sequence). The CDR3 contains 12 residues. Trimming removed 4 bases from V and 4 bases from J, with 11 bases in between. The DNA of the CDR3 is TGTGCCTGGAACAGGGACAAGTACGAGCAGTACTTC. Protein sequence: CAWNRDKYEQYF.

The gene calls are TRBV28 and TRBJ1-3, with D tentatively TRBD1 (5 bases). The ends were cut back, 5 bases at V and 3 bases at J, with 11 bases in the middle. The CDR3 totals 14 residues. Per germline, CDR1 MDHEN and CDR2 SYDVKM. DNA for the CDR3: TGTGCCAGCAGTCGAGGGACTTATGGAAACACCATATATTTT. This codes for CASSRGTYGNTIYF.

The rearrangement joins TRBV29-1 to TRBJ2-7; D possibly corresponds to TRBD1 (6 bases). Looked up from germline, CDR1 is SQVTM and CDR2 is ANQGSEA. Between the trimmed V and J ends, which lost 4 bases and 0 bases, there was a span of 13 bases. The CDR3 runs 14 residues. In DNA form, the CDR3 reads TGCAGCGTTGGGATCGTACAGGGCTCCTACGAGCAGTACTTC. Protein product: CSVGIVQGSYEQYF.

The chain has TRBV2 and TRBJ2-5; TRBD2 matches at 9 bases. CDR3 length: 15 residues. Germline trimming cut 3 bases from V and 4 bases from J; bases unmatched to any gene: 6. Germline values: CDR1 SNHLY, CDR2 FYNNEI. CDR3 DNA: TGTGCCAGCAGTGATCGCGGGAGGGCAGGAGAGACCCAGTACTTC. Translating it yields CASSDRGRAGETQYF.

The table lists this clone with a few counts. The chain joins TRBV7-9 to TRBJ1-1; no definite D call. The germline V and J ends were trimmed by 2 bases and 4 bases, with 2 bases remaining between them. Per germline, CDR1 SEHNR and CDR2 FQNEAQ (reference sequence). This CDR3 comprises 11 residues. CDR3 sequence reads: CASSLSTEAFF. In DNA, the CDR3 is TGTGCCAGCAGCTTATCCACTGAAGCTTTCTTT.

Note on this clone: Germline and junction disagree at one end, which may indicate a read error. V gene TRBV6-1 combines with J gene TRBJ2-1; D assignment may be TRBD1 or TRBD2 (6 bases each). There are 16 residues in the CDR3. Germline V gives CDR1 MNHNS, CDR2 SASEGT. The CDR3 region has the DNA TGTGCCAGCGGTGACCGAGGGGGGCCCCTCTACAATGAGCAGTTCTTC. Its translation is CASGDRGGPLYNEQFF.

The chain is built from TRBV27 and TRBJ2-7, with D tentatively TRBD1 or TRBD2 (5 bases each). Germline assignment: CDR1 MNHEY and CDR2 SMNVEV (reference sequence). Trimming left V 8 bases short and J 6 bases short, with 20 bases between. CDR3 length: 14 amino acids. CDR3 protein: CASSSGRRGLEQYF. CDR3 nucleotide sequence: TGTGCCAGCTCCTCGGGCCGCCGGGGCCTCGAGCAGTACTTC.

The genes are TRBV11-2 and TRBJ2-1, with 12 bases identical to TRBD2. CDR1 is SGHAT and CDR2 is FQNNGV in the germline V gene. Trimming took 3 bases from V and 0 from J; bases not matched to a gene: 9. The CDR3 totals 19 residues. As DNA, the CDR3 is TGTGCCAGCAGCTTTGGGACTAGCGGGTCCATGGGCTCCTACAATGAGCAGTTCTTC. It translates to CASSFGTSGSMGSYNEQFF.

The genes are TRBV5-1 and TRBJ2-3; 7 bases line up with TRBD1. Germline V gene lookup returns CDR1 SGHRS and CDR2 YFSETQ. The length of the CDR3 is 14 residues. The junction had 6 bases not matched to a gene; V was cut back by 6 bases and J by 2 bases. CDR3: CASNVGQHTDTQYF. The CDR3 region has the DNA TGCGCCAGCAACGTGGGACAGCACACAGATACGCAGTATTTT.

This rearrangement joins TRBV2 to TRBJ1-3; D gene uncertain. The V and J ends lost 3 bases and 7 bases respectively, with 4 bases between them. The germline V gene has CDR1 SNHLY and CDR2 FYNNEI. The CDR3 spans 11 residues. CDR3: CASSDWNTIYF. In DNA, the CDR3 is TGTGCCAGCAGTGATTGGAACACCATATATTTT.